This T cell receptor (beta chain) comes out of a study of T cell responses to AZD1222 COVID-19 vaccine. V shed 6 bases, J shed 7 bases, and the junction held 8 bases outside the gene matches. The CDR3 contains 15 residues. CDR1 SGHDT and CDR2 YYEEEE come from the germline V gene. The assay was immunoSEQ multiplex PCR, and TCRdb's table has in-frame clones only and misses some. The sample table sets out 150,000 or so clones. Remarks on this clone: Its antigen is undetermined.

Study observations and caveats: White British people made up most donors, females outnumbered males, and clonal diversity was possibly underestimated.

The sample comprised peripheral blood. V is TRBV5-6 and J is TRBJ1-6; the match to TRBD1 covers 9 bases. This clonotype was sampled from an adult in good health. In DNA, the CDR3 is TGTGCCAGCACCTCCACAGGGGGCTGGAATTCACCCCTCCACTTT. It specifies CASTSTGGWNSPLHF. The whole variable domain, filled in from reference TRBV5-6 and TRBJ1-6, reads DAGVTQSPTHLIKTRGQQVTLRCSPKSGHDTVSWYQQALGQGPQFIFQYYEEEERQRGNFPDRFSGHQFPNYSSELNVNALLLGDSALYLCASTSTGGWNSPLHFGNGTRLTVT.